This T cell receptor (beta chain) came from a study of blood T cell repertoires in COVID-19. The CDR3 sequence is 16 residues long. CDR1 and CDR2 from the germline V gene are LGHNA and YSLEER. The V end was cut by 1 base, the J end by 2 bases, with 12 bases between. Per the original methods: How many nucleated cells were present was estimated from reference gene primer amplification. Sequencing used immunoSEQ multiplex PCR; TCRdb keeps in-frame clones, though not all of them. The DNA gave D and trimming, while V, J and clone size come from that table. The sample lists about 140,000 clones, about 80% occurring once.

This rearrangement joins TRBV4-3 to TRBJ1-3, with D maybe TRBD1 (5 bases). The clonotype was recovered from a man aged 55 to 69 with acute or convalescent COVID-19. The sequenced sample was peripheral blood. The CDR3 coding sequence is TGCGCCAGCAGCCAAGCCTCCCCGGGGGCTGGAAACACCATATATTTT. Protein product: CASSQASPGAGNTIYF.